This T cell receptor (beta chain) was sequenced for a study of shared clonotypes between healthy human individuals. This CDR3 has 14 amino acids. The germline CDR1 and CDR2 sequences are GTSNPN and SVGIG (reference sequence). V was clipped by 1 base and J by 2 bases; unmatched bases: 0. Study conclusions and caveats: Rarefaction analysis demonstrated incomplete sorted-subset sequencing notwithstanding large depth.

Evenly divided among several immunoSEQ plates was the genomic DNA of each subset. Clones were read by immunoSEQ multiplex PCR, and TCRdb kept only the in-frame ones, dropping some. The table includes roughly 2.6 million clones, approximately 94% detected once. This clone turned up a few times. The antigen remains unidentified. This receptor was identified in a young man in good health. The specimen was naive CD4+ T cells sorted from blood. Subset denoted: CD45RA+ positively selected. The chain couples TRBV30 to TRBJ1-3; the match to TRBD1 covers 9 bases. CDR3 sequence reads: CAWSGTGAGNTIYF. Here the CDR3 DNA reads TGTGCCTGGAGTGGGACAGGGGCTGGAAACACCATATATTTT.